The 15 T cell receptor beta chains presented below share a single source sample, sequenced in a study of T cell responses to AZD1222 COVID-19 vaccine. Only in-frame clones appear in the TCRdb table, and some are missing; sequencing was by immunoSEQ multiplex PCR. Of about 96,000 clones listed, roughly 87% are singletons. The sequencing here drew on peripheral blood, taken on day 0 of AZD1222 vaccination. All receptors come from an adult in good health.

This clone is medium-sized. The rearrangement joins TRBV5-1 to TRBJ1-2, with D uncertain. Germline V gene lookup returns CDR1 SGHRS and CDR2 YFSETQ. This CDR3 has 13 residues. Between the trimmed V and J ends, which lost 3 bases and 5 bases, there was a span of 11 bases. The CDR3 loop reads CASSWEKTYGYTF. In nucleotides, the CDR3 is TGCGCCAGCAGCTGGGAGAAAACTTATGGCTACACCTTC.

This sequence joins TRBV4-3 and TRBJ1-3; D not certain. Germline CDR1 and CDR2: LGHNA and YSLEER. The CDR3 is 15 residues long. V lost 1 base and J lost 0, with 7 bases in between. In DNA, the CDR3 is TGCGCCAGCAGCCAAGGGTACGCCTCTGGAAACACCATATATTTT. This sequence encodes CASSQGYASGNTIYF.

This chain connects TRBV19 to TRBJ1-4; D perhaps matches TRBD1 (6 bases). The CDR3 covers 17 residues. The germline V gene encodes CDR1 LNHDA and CDR2 SQIVND (reference sequence). V was pared by 3 bases and J by 0 bases, with 14 bases between. CDR3 region: CASSIGGGYATNEKLFF. The CDR3 nucleotides read TGTGCCAGTAGTATTGGGGGCGGCTATGCAACTAATGAAAAACTGTTTTTT.

The gene calls are TRBV18 and TRBJ2-5; tentatively, D is TRBD1 or TRBD2 (5 bases each). Per germline, CDR1 KGHSH and CDR2 LQKENI. This CDR3 has 11 amino acids. With 3 bases removed from V and 11 bases from J, the gap between germline ends came to 10 bases. The CDR3 here is CASSPGEKQYF. For the CDR3, the DNA is TGTGCCAGCTCACCGGGGGAGAAGCAGTACTTC.

J is TRBJ1-1 and V is TRBV12-3 or TRBV12-4; 8 bases are shared with TRBD1. V lost 6 bases and J lost 9; bases outside the gene matches: 6. The CDR3 covers 12 residues. The CDR3 here is CASRSDRGKAFF. For the CDR3, the DNA is TGTGCCAGCAGATCTGACAGGGGAAAAGCTTTCTTT.

The chain couples TRBV7-6 to TRBJ2-1, with D possibly being TRBD1 (6 bases). Germline-derived CDR1 and CDR2 are SGHVS and FNYEAQ. Trimming removed 6 bases at V and 3 bases at J, with 15 bases between. This CDR3 is 15 amino acids long. DNA of the CDR3: TGTGCCAGCAGTCTTCGGACAGCTGACTACAATGAGCAGTTCTTC. Its protein product is CASSLRTADYNEQFF.

J is TRBJ1-5 and V is TRBV18; no definite D call. Germline V lookup: CDR1 KGHSH, CDR2 LQKENI. V was shortened by 3 bases and J by 6 bases, with 15 bases between the two germline ends. The CDR3 has 15 residues. The CDR3 is CASSPLEGKSQPQHF. The CDR3 coding sequence is TGTGCCAGCTCACCCCTCGAGGGTAAGAGTCAGCCCCAGCATTTT.

V is TRBV7-9 and J is TRBJ2-2; D gene ambiguous. Between the trimmed V and J ends, which lost 1 base and 3 bases, there was a span of 9 bases. Germline V gene sequence: CDR1 SEHNR, CDR2 FQNEAQ (reference sequence). This CDR3 comprises 15 residues. The CDR3 region has the DNA TGTGCCAGCAGCTTAGTGGTTCGGGACACCGGGGAGCTGTTTTTT. Translated: CASSLVVRDTGELFF.

This chain joins TRBV28 and TRBJ1-1; D unclear. The CDR3 is made up of 14 amino acids. The germline gives CDR1 MDHEN, CDR2 SYDVKM. V lost 3 bases and J 3 bases, leaving 11 bases between the germline ends. The CDR3 loop is CASSFSYSYTEAFF. The DNA of the CDR3 is TGTGCCAGCAGTTTCTCGTACAGTTACACTGAAGCTTTCTTT.

V gene TRBV5-1 combines with J gene TRBJ2-2, with D tentatively TRBD1 or TRBD2 (5 bases each). The V gene's germline CDR1 is SGHRS and CDR2 YFSETQ. This CDR3 comprises 15 residues. The V gene lost 2 bases and the J gene lost 0 bases, with 8 bases spanning the gap. DNA of the CDR3: TGCGCCAGCAGCTTATGGGGACCGAACACCGGGGAGCTGTTTTTT. Translation gives CASSLWGPNTGELFF. The whole variable domain, remainder taken from reference TRBV5-1 and TRBJ2-2, is KAGVTQTPRYLIKTRGQQVTLSCSPISGHRSVSWYQQTPGQGLQFLFEYFSETQRNKGNFPGRFSGRQFSNSRSEMNVSTLELGDSALYLCASSLWGPNTGELFFGEGSRLTVL.

The chain has TRBV7-6 and TRBJ2-5, with unresolved D. This CDR3 comprises 11 residues. Deletions cut 6 bases from V and 2 bases from J, with 4 bases between. Germline-derived CDR1 and CDR2 are SGHVS and FNYEAQ. Here the CDR3 reads CASRLQETQYF. CDR3 nucleotide sequence: TGTGCCAGCAGGTTACAAGAGACCCAGTACTTC.

This chain joins TRBV21-1 and TRBJ1-2. TRBV21-1 is shown as a pseudogene. The CDR3 runs to 13 residues. The CDR3 loop is CASSDGTPYGYTF. As DNA, the CDR3 is TGTGCCAGCAGCGACGGGACCCCCTATGGCTACACCTTC.

The rearrangement links TRBV29-1 to TRBJ2-3; 8 positions match TRBD2. This CDR3 comprises 14 residues. Unmatched junction bases numbered 5, after V lost 4 bases and J lost 2 bases. Per the germline V gene, CDR1 is SQVTM and CDR2 is ANQGSEA. The CDR3 loop reads CSVGPGGSTDTQYF. CDR3 nucleotides: TGCAGCGTTGGGCCGGGAGGGTCCACAGATACGCAGTATTTT.

The rearrangement links TRBV12-3 or TRBV12-4 to TRBJ1-2; a weak D match, TRBD1 (5 bases). Trimming left V 5 bases short and J 3 bases short, with 10 bases between. The CDR3 spans 13 residues. In nucleotides, the CDR3 is TGTGCCAGCAGTAAAGGGGAGTACTATGGCTACACCTTC. Its protein product is CASSKGEYYGYTF.

With regard to this clone: Within the sample, other DNA sequences also encode this same CDR3. The rearrangement joins TRBV30 to TRBJ1-2; D call uncertain. CDR3 length equals 11 residues. CDR1 and CDR2 from the germline V gene are GTSNPN and SVGIG (reference sequence). Trimming cost V 3 bases and J 2 bases, with 4 bases left between them. The CDR3 DNA sequence: TGTGCCTGGAGCGCCAACTATGGCTACACCTTC. Translation gives CAWSANYGYTF.